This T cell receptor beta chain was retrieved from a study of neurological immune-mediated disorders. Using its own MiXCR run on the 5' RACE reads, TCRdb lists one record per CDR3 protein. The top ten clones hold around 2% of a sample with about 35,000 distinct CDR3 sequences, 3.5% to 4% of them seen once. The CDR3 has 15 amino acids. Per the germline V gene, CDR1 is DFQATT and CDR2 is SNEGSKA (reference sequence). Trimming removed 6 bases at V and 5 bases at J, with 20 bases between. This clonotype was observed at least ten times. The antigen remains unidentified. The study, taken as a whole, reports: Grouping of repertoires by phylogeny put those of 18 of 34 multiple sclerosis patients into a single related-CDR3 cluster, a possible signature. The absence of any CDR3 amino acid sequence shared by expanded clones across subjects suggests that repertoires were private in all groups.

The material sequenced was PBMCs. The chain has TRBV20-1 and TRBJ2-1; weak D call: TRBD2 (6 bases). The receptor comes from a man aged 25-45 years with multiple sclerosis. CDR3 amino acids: CSAPPAGLADNEQFF. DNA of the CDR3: TGCAGTGCCCCTCCAGCGGGCCTGGCAGACAATGAGCAGTTCTTC.